These 18 T cell receptor beta chains were sequenced from one sample in a study of T cells in Graves' hyperthyroidism and ophthalmopathy. Amplified TCR beta CDR3 regions derived from RNA transcripts. Carried out on the TCR CDR3, a first-round RT-PCR used the HTBI primer set. One entry per CDR3 protein results from TCRdb running MiXCR on the multiplex PCR reads. The sample shows some 380,000 distinct CDR3 sequences, approximately 13% of them seen only once. The sample comprised blood. The origin of the receptors is a man aged 25-40 years with Graves' hyperthyroidism that later progressed to Graves' ophthalmopathy.

This clonotype was seen many times. The chain uses TRBV20-1 and TRBJ2-3, with 7 bases matching TRBD1. J gave up 2 bases and V 6 bases, and 5 bases lay outside the gene matches. The CDR3 sequence is 13 residues long. Germline V CDR1 and CDR2: DFQATT, SNEGSKA (reference sequence). The CDR3 reads CSATGQYTDTQYF. The CDR3 bases are TGCAGTGCAACGGGACAGTACACAGATACGCAGTATTTT.

The chain carries TRBV5-6 and TRBJ1-3; D not certain. The V end was cut by 0 bases, the J end by 0 bases, with 10 bases between. This CDR3 spans 16 amino acids. The germline V gene encodes CDR1 SGHDT and CDR2 YYEEEE. The DNA of the CDR3 is TGTGCCAGCAGCTTGGCCGGGCCGCTCTCTGGAAACACCATATATTTT. Amino acids: CASSLAGPLSGNTIYF.

The chain links TRBV12-3 or TRBV12-4 to TRBJ1-6; D uncertain. V lost 4 bases, J lost 3 bases, and 13 bases lay in between. The CDR3 totals 16 residues. In nucleotides, the CDR3 is TGTGCCAGCAGTTCCACGGACGGGTTCTATAATTCACCCCTCCACTTT. Translation: CASSSTDGFYNSPLHF.

This chain uses TRBV5-1 with TRBJ2-2; 12 bases are a match to TRBD1. The CDR3 loop spans 17 amino acids. Trimming took 0 bases from V and 5 from J; bases not matched to a gene: 5. Germline V gene lookup returns CDR1 SGHRS and CDR2 YFSETQ. The CDR3 loop reads CASSLDGTGGRTGELFF. The CDR3 DNA sequence: TGCGCCAGCAGCTTGGATGGGACAGGGGGCAGAACCGGGGAGCTGTTTTTT.

This clonotype appeared many times. The chain is built from TRBV18 and TRBJ1-2; TRBD1 matches at 8 bases. Germline V gives CDR1 KGHSH, CDR2 LQKENI. The CDR3 loop spans 15 amino acids. The ends lost 3 bases at V and 2 bases at J; junction bases unmatched: 5. The CDR3 loop is CASSPPGTGNYGYTF. In nucleotides, the CDR3 is TGTGCCAGCTCACCTCCCGGGACAGGAAACTATGGCTACACCTTC. Full variable domain (rest looked up from reference TRBV18 and TRBJ1-2): NAGVMQNPRHLVRRRGQEARLRCSPMKGHSHVYWYRQLPEEGLKFMVYLQKENIIDESGMPKERFSAEFPKEGPSILRIQQVVRGDSAAYFCASSPPGTGNYGYTFGSGTRLTVV.

CDR3 DNA: TGCAGTGCTAGAGATCTTCGGGGTAACTATGGCTACACCTTC. This encodes CSARDLRGNYGYTF. The rearrangement links TRBV20-1 to TRBJ1-2, with D unresolved. The V end was cut by 0 bases, the J end by 1 base, with 9 bases between. Germline lookup yields CDR1 DFQATT and CDR2 SNEGSKA (reference sequence). The CDR3 is 14 amino acids.

In this sample, this clonotype turned up many times. V usage is TRBV12-3 or TRBV12-4 and J usage is TRBJ1-5, with 9 bases lining up with TRBD1. The length of the CDR3 is 14 residues. V shed 6 bases and J 7 bases; nucleotides not matched to a gene: 7. CDR3 in DNA: TGTGCCAGCAGCCGAGGGACAGGGTCACAGCCCCAGCATTTT. This translates into CASSRGTGSQPQHF.

The chain combines TRBV5-1 with TRBJ2-5; no clear D gene. The CDR3 consists of 13 residues. Germline-derived CDR1 and CDR2 are SGHRS and YFSETQ. V was trimmed by 1 base and J by 5 bases, leaving 9 bases between them. The CDR3: CASSLIVGETQYF. The CDR3 DNA follows: TGCGCCAGCAGCTTGATCGTAGGCGAGACCCAGTACTTC.

This clonotype was detected only a few times. CDR3 sequence reads: CASSLANRGGYEQYF. The CDR3 DNA follows: TGTGCCAGCAGCTTAGCGAACAGGGGAGGGTACGAGCAGTACTTC. V usage is TRBV7-9 and J usage is TRBJ2-7; D may match TRBD1 or TRBD2 (7 bases each). CDR1 is SEHNR, CDR2 FQNEAQ, per germline (reference sequence). This CDR3 is 15 amino acids long. Between the trimmed V and J ends, which lost 0 bases and 4 bases, there was a span of 13 bases.

This clonotype was detected many times. This chain links TRBV29-1 with TRBJ2-7; TRBD2 is a possible D gene (7 bases). The CDR3 contains 14 residues. Between the trimmed V and J ends, which lost 4 bases and 6 bases, there was a span of 19 bases. The germline V gene encodes CDR1 SQVTM and CDR2 ANQGSEA. CDR3 protein: CSVGFRGALAEQYF. The CDR3 DNA reads TGCAGCGTTGGGTTCCGGGGGGCCCTCGCCGAGCAGTACTTC.

The rearrangement joins TRBV9 to TRBJ1-3; possibly TRBD1 for D (5 bases). Germline V gene data show CDR1 as SGDLS and CDR2 as YYNGEE. CDR3 length equals 17 residues. Trimming left V 4 bases short and J 2 bases short, with 19 bases between. The CDR3 DNA follows: TGTGCCAGCAGCACCCAAACCGGGACGTCTACTGGAAACACCATATATTTT. It specifies CASSTQTGTSTGNTIYF.

This clonotype showed up many times. The V call is TRBV20-1, the J call TRBJ2-4; 9 positions agree with TRBD2. Germline-derived CDR1 and CDR2 are DFQATT and SNEGSKA (reference sequence). V trimming: 3 bases; J trimming: 2 bases; junction bases outside the gene matches: 8. The CDR3 runs 16 residues. The CDR3 region is CSASVSGTSPKNIQYF. Written as DNA, the CDR3 is TGCAGTGCTAGCGTCTCTGGGACTAGCCCCAAAAACATTCAGTACTTC.

This clonotype was counted between two and nine times. The chain employs TRBV24-1 and TRBJ1-2; possibly TRBD1 for D (5 bases). Trimming cost V 4 bases and J 7 bases, with 12 bases left between them. CDR3 length: 13 residues. The V gene's germline CDR1 is KGHDR and CDR2 SFDVKD. The CDR3, as DNA: TGTGCCACCAGTGAGAAGGGGAAGGCTGGCTACACCTTC. Translating gives CATSEKGKAGYTF.

This clonotype was counted ten times or more. This sequence joins TRBV6-1 and TRBJ2-7, with 8 bases that match TRBD1. Unmatched junction bases numbered 14, after V lost 4 bases and J lost 3 bases. CDR1 is MNHNS and CDR2 is SASEGT in the germline V gene. The CDR3 covers 17 residues. The CDR3: CASSVGVTGEVSYEQYF. Here the CDR3 DNA reads TGTGCCAGCAGTGTGGGGGTGACAGGGGAAGTTAGCTACGAGCAGTACTTC.

This clonotype came up many times. J is TRBJ1-5 and V is TRBV29-1; tentatively, D is TRBD1 (5 bases). V lost 4 bases, J lost 3 bases, and 13 bases lay in between. The CDR3 contains 14 residues. The germline V gene has CDR1 SQVTM and CDR2 ANQGSEA. The CDR3, as DNA: TGCAGCGTTGGTGAAGGGACTTTCAATCAGCCCCAGCATTTT. It codes for CSVGEGTFNQPQHF. The full variable domain, its missing parts supplied by reference TRBV29-1 and TRBJ1-5, is SAVISQKPSRDICQRGTSLTIQCQVDSQVTMMFWYRQQPGQSLTLIATANQGSEATYESGFVIDKFPISRPNLTFSTLTVSNMSPEDSSIYLCSVGEGTFNQPQHFGDGTRLSIL.

This clonotype was found many times. The chain couples TRBV28 to TRBJ1-5; D possibly corresponds to TRBD1 (5 bases). This CDR3 spans 14 amino acids. The V gene lost 5 bases and the J gene lost 6 bases, with 14 bases spanning the gap. The V gene's germline CDR1 is MDHEN and CDR2 SYDVKM. The CDR3 spells CASSPSGISQPQHF. Here the CDR3 DNA reads TGTGCCAGCAGTCCTTCAGGGATAAGTCAGCCCCAGCATTTT. The variable domain in full, completed from reference TRBV28 and TRBJ1-5, reads DVKVTQSSRYLVKRTGEKVFLECVQDMDHENMFWYRQDPGLGLRLIYFSYDVKMKEKGDIPEGYSVSREKKERFSLILESASTNQTSMYLCASSPSGISQPQHFGDGTRLSIL.

The gene calls are TRBV6-5 and TRBJ1-4, with 9 bases that match TRBD1. J gave up 3 bases and V 1 base, and 6 bases lay outside the gene matches. Per the germline V gene, CDR1 is MNHEY and CDR2 is SVGAGI. The CDR3 contains 17 residues. The CDR3 DNA is TGTGCCAGCAGTTACTTCGGGACAGGGCAGGCTAATGAAAAACTGTTTTTT. Translated: CASSYFGTGQANEKLFF.

This clonotype was seen many times. V gene TRBV18 combines with J gene TRBJ1-1; TRBD1 agrees at 11 bases. Germline V gives CDR1 KGHSH, CDR2 LQKENI. There are 17 residues in the CDR3. The V segment lost 2 bases and the J segment 0 bases; nucleotides outside the gene matches: 5. The CDR3 reads CASSPGTGGGMNTEAFF. The CDR3 DNA reads TGTGCCAGCTCACCAGGGACAGGGGGGGGCATGAACACTGAAGCTTTCTTT.